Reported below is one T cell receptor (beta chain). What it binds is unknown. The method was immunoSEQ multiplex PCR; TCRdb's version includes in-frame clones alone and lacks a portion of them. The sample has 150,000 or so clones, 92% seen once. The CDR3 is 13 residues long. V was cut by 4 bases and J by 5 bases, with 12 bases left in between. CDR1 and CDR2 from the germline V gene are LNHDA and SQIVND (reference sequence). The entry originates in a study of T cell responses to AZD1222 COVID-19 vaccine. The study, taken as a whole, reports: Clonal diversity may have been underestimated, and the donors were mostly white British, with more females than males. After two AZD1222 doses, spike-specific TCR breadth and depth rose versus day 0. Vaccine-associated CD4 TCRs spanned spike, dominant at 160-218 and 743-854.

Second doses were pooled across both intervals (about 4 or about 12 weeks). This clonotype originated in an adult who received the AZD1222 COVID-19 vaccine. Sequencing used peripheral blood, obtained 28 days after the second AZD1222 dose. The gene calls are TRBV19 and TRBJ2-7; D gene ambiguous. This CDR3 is CASSKPRNDEQYF. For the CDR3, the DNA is TGTGCCAGTAGTAAACCTCGAAACGACGAGCAGTACTTC.